The entry that follows covers one TCR beta chain sequence. One Seattle source followed patients from active infection through their disease course. This entry is derived from a study of blood T cell repertoires in COVID-19. Overall study context: Samples representing acute and convalescent COVID-19 were sourced from the United States, Italy and Spain.

V was trimmed by 2 bases and J by 5 bases, leaving 10 bases between them. The CDR3 sequence is 14 residues long. The germline V gene has CDR1 LGHDT and CDR2 YNNKEL (reference sequence). Generated by immunoSEQ multiplex PCR, the TCRdb table keeps only in-frame clones and is missing some. This table has a few hundred thousand clones, over 85% appearing once. This clonotype was sampled from a woman aged 25 to 39 with COVID-19, enrolled during active disease. The chain combines TRBV3-1 (or the pseudogene TRBV3-2) with TRBJ1-3, with D possibly TRBD1 on 5 matching bases. Material for sequencing was peripheral blood. As DNA, the CDR3 is TGTGCCAGCAGCCAACAAGGGGCGAGAAACACCATATATTTT. Translating it yields CASSQQGARNTIYF.